This TCR beta chain came from a study of blood T cell repertoires in COVID-19 (dated by TCRdb to between 2020 and 2021). Study-level background: Samples from collaborators originated in the United States, Italy and Spain and spanned both the acute and convalescent phases of COVID-19. The prospective study material was composed of cDNA or gDNA derived from T cells, B-cell-depleted T cells, or PBMCs. The samples were drawn from two sources: the first 160 participants of the ongoing ImmuneRACE study, and 950 to 1,500 subjects contributed by 6 global collaborators. The repertoires were released in a freely available public database intended as a resource for research on the immune response to SARS-CoV-2. The sample metadata nearly always contained a de-identified subject ID, COVID-19 status, age in years and sex. Where available, HLA class I and class II types were taken from metadata supplied by the sample provider and were not determined by assay-based typing. The dataset comprised deeply sampled blood TCRbeta repertoires from subjects exposed to, actively infected with, or recovered from COVID-19.

TCRbeta CDR3 regions were amplified from genomic DNA using the immunoSEQ Assay, a bias-controlled multiplex PCR. For the original study's pipeline: The number of nucleated cells in each sample was estimated from the amplification of reference gene primers within the assay. To quantify the absolute abundance of each unique TCRbeta CDR3 rearrangement, sequence reads were collapsed and filtered. For each sample, productive Simpson clonality was calculated as the square root of Simpson's diversity index across productive rearrangements. Held by TCRdb, this immuneACCESS table contains in-frame sequences only and omits some clones. Under half of the omission traces to an unresolved V gene where checked; the cause of the rest is unknown. For V, J and clone size, that table is used; D and trimming come from the DNA. Across this sample there are 70,000 to 95,000 clones, with around four fifths seen only once. Of the sample, more than 15% is held by the ten largest clones.

The CDR3 spans 14 residues, from the cysteine through the phenylalanine. The retained sequence is limited to the CDR3, 42 bases, with the frame set at the first base. The germline V gene (reference sequence) sets CDR1 to LGHDT and CDR2 to YNNKEL. V is cut by 3 bases and J by 4 bases, and the space between the germline ends is 10 bases. Each collaborating institution followed its own protocols to collect whole blood in K2EDTA tubes. Collaborator samples were shipped for TCRbeta analysis as frozen whole blood, isolated PBMCs, or DNA extracted from either sample type. Study-wide conclusions, independent of this receptor: The quantity of clinical and demographic metadata differed by source and by participant and was supplied without curation.

There are a few counts of this clone. Its specific antigen is unknown. One base away there is no much larger clone; base qualities are not given. Source material: peripheral blood. This receptor chain uses TRBV3-1 (or the pseudogene TRBV3-2) and TRBJ2-1; the D segment could be TRBD2, given 6 matching bases. The source of this sequence is a man aged 80 or over with active or convalescent COVID-19. CDR3 region: CASSHPGRYNEQFF. In nucleotides, the sequence is TGTGCCAGCAGCCATCCCGGGAGATACAATGAGCAGTTCTTC.